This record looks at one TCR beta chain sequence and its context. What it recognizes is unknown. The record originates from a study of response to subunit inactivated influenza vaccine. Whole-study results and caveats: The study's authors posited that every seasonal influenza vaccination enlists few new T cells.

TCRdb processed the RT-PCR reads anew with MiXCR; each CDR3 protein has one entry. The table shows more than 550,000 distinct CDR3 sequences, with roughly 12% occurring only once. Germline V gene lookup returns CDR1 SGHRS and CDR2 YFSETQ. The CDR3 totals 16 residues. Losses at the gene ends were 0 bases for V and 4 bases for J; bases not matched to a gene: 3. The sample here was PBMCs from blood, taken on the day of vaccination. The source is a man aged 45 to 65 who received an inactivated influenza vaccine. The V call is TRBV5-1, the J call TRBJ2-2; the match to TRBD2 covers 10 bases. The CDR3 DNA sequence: TGCGCCAGCAGCTTGGCCGGGACTAGCGTCACCGGGGAGCTGTTTTTT. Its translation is CASSLAGTSVTGELFF.